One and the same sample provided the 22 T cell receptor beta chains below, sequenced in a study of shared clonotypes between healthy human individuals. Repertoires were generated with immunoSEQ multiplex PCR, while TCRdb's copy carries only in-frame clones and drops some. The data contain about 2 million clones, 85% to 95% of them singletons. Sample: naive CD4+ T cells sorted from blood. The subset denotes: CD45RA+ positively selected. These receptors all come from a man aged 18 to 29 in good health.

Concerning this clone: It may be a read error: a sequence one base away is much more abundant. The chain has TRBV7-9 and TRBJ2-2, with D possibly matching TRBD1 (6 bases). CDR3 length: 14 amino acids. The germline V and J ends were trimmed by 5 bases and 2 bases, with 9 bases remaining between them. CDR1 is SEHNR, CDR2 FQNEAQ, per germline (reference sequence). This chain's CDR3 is CASSPTGNTGELFF. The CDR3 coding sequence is TGTGCCAGCAGCCCGACAGGCAACACCGGGGAGCTGTTTTTT. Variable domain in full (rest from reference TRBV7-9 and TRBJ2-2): DTGVSQNPRHKITKRGQNVTFRCDPISEHNRLYWYRQTLGQGPEFLTYFQNEAQLEKSRLLSDRFSAERPKGSFSTLEIQRTEQGDSAMYLCASSPTGNTGELFFGEGSRLTVL.

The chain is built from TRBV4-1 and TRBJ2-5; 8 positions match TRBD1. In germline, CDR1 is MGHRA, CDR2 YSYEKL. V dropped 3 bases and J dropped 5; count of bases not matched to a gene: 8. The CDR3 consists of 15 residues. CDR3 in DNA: TGCGCCAGCAGCCACCCGGACAGGGCGAGCGAGACCCAGTACTTC. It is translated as CASSHPDRASETQYF.

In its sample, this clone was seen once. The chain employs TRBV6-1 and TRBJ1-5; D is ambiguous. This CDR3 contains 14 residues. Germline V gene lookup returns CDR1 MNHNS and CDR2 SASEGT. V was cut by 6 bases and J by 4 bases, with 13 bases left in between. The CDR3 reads CASRDWVLNQPQHF. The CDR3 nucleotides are TGTGCCAGCAGAGATTGGGTCTTAAATCAGCCCCAGCATTTT.

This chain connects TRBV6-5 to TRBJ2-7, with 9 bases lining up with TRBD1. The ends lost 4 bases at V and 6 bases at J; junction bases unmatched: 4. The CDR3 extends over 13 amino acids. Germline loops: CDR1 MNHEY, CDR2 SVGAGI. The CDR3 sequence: CASSSGQGGEQYF. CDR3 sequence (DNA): TGTGCCAGCAGTTCGGGACAGGGTGGCGAGCAGTACTTC.

The CDR3 reads CASSQKPYYEQYF. CDR3 DNA sequence: TGTGCCAGCAGCCAGAAGCCGTACTACGAGCAGTACTTC. The chain couples TRBV16 to TRBJ2-5; D call uncertain. The end of the DNA fits TRBJ2-7 better, so the J call may be wrong. Looked up from germline, CDR1 is KGHSY and CDR2 is FQNENV. The CDR3 contains 13 residues.

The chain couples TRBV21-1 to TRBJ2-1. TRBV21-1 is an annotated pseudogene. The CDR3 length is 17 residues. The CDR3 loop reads CASSKGGLQGQTDEQFF. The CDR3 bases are TGTGCCAGCAGCAAGGGAGGGCTTCAGGGACAGACCGATGAGCAGTTCTTC.

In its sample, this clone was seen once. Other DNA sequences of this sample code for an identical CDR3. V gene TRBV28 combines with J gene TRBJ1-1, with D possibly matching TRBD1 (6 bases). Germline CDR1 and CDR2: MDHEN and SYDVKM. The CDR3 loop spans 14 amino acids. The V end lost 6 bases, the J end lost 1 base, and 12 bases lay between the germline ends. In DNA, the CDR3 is TGTGCCAGCAGCTCGGGACAAACGAACACTGAAGCTTTCTTT. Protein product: CASSSGQTNTEAFF.

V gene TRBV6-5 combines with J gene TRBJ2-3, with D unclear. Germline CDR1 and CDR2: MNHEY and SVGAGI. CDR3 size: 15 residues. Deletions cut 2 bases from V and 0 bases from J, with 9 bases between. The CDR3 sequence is CASSYRQPSTDTQYF. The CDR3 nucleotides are TGTGCCAGCAGTTACAGACAACCGAGCACAGATACGCAGTATTTT.

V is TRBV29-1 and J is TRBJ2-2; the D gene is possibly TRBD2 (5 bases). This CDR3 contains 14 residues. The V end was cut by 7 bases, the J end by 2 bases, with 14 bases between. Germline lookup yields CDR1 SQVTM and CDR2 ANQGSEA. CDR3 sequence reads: CSACLGSNTGELFF. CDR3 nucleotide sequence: TGCAGCGCCTGCCTTGGGAGCAACACCGGGGAGCTGTTTTTT.

CDR3: CASSLRQVVGDTEAFF. The CDR3 bases are TGTGCCAGCAGCTTGAGACAGGTTGTGGGAGACACTGAAGCTTTCTTT. The chain carries TRBV11-2 and TRBJ1-1, with TRBD1 as a possible D gene (6 bases). Germline V CDR1 and CDR2: SGHAT, FQNNGV. The CDR3 sequence is 16 residues long. Trimming removed 3 bases from V and 3 bases from J, with 17 bases in between.

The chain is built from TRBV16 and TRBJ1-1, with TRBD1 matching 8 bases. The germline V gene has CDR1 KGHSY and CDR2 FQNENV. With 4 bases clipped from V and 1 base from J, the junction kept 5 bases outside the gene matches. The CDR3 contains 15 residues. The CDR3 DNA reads TGTGCCAGCAGCCGTTTGGGGACAGGGAACACTGAAGCTTTCTTT. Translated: CASSRLGTGNTEAFF.

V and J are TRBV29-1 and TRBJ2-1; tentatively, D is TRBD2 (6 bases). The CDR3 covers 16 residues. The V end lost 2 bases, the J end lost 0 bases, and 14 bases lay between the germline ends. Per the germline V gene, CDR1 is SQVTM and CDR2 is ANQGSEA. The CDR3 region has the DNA TGCAGCGTTGAATGGGTAGGCGGGGTCTCCTACAATGAGCAGTTCTTC. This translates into CSVEWVGGVSYNEQFF.

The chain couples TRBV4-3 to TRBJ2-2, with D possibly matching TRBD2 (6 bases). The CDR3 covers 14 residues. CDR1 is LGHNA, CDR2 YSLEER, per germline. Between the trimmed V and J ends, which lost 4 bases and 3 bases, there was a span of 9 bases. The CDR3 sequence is CASSPLAYTGELFF. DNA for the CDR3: TGCGCCAGCAGCCCCCTAGCGTACACCGGGGAGCTGTTTTTT.

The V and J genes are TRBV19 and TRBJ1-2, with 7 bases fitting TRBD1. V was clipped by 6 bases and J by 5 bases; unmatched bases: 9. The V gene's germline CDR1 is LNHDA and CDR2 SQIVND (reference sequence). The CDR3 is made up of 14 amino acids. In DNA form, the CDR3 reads TGTGCCAGTAGGCTACAGGGGACTCCTTATGGCTACACCTTC. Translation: CASRLQGTPYGYTF.

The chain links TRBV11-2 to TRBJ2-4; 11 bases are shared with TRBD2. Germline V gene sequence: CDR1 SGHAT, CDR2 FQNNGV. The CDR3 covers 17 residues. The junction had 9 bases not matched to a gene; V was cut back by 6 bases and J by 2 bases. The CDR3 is CASRPVAGGPSKNIQYF. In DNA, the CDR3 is TGTGCCAGCAGACCCGTAGCGGGAGGGCCTTCCAAAAACATTCAGTACTTC.

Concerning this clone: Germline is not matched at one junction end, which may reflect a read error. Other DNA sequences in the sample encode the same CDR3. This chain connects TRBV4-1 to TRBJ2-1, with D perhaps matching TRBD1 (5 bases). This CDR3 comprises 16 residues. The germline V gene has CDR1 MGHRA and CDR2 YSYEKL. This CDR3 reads CASSPGTVGAYNEQFF. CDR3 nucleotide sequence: TGCGCCAGCAGCCCTGGAACAGTTGGGGCTTACAATGAGCAATTCTTC.

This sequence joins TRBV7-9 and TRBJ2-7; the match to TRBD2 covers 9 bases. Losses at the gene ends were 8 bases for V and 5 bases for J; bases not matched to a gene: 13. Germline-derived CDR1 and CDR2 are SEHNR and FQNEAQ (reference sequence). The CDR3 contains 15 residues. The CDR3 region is CASGPARSGSDEQYF. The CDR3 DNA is TGTGCCAGCGGGCCGGCGCGTAGCGGGAGTGACGAGCAGTACTTC. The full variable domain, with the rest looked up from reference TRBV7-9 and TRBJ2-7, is DTGVSQNPRHKITKRGQNVTFRCDPISEHNRLYWYRQTLGQGPEFLTYFQNEAQLEKSRLLSDRFSAERPKGSFSTLEIQRTEQGDSAMYLCASGPARSGSDEQYFGPGTRLTVT.

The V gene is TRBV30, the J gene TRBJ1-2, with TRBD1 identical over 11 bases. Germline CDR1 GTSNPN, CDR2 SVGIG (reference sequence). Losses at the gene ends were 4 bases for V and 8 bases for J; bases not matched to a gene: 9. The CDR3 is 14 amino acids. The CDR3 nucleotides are TGTGCCTGGAATGGTGGGACAGGGGGGGAAGGCTACACCTTC. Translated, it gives CAWNGGTGGEGYTF.

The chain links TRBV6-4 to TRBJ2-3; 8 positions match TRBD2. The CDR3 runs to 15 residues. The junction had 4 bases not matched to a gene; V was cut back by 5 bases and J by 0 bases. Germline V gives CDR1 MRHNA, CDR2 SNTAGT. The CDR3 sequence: CASSLAGKSTDTQYF. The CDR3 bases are TGTGCCAGCAGTTTAGCGGGAAAGAGCACAGATACGCAGTATTTT.

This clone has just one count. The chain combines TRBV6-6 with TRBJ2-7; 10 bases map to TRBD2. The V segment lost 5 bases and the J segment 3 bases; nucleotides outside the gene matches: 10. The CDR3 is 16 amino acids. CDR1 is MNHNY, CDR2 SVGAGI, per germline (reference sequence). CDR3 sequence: CASSRPGTSAIYEQYF. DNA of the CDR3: TGTGCCAGCAGTCGGCCCGGGACTAGCGCAATCTACGAGCAGTACTTC.

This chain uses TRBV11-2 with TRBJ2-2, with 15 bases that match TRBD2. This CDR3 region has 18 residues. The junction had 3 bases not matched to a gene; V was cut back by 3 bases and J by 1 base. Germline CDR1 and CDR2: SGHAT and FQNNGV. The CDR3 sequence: CASSLGLAGGMNTGELFF. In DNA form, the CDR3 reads TGTGCCAGCAGCTTGGGACTAGCGGGGGGCATGAACACCGGGGAGCTGTTTTTT. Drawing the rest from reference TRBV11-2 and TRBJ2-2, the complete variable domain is EAGVAQSPRYKIIEKRQSVAFWCNPISGHATLYWYQQILGQGPKLLIQFQNNGVVDDSQLPKDRFSAERLKGVDSTLKIQPAKLEDSAVYLCASSLGLAGGMNTGELFFGEGSRLTVL.

CDR3 nucleotide sequence: TGTGCCAGCAGTAAAGAGAGCCAAGAGACCCAGTACTTC. It specifies CASSKESQETQYF. The rearrangement links TRBV2 to TRBJ2-5; D uncertain. The germline V gene has CDR1 SNHLY and CDR2 FYNNEI. The CDR3 contains 13 residues. With 5 bases removed from V and 1 base from J, the gap between germline ends came to 8 bases.